This T cell receptor (beta chain) came from a study of cytomegalovirus exposure and HLA in healthy donors. Donors came from a validation cohort of about 120 subjects, distinct from the first 666-subject cohort. Of note for this clone: Its cognate antigen is unknown.

Data came from immunoSEQ multiplex PCR; TCRdb stores just in-frame clones and leaves some out. This table holds 55,000 to 70,000 clones, 75% to 95% found once. CDR3 length: 16 amino acids. Germline CDR1 SGHVS, CDR2 FQNEAQ. V gave up 1 base and J gave up 5 bases; unmatched junction bases: 9. Broader study findings: Clusters of TCRs from the first cohort tended to co-occur in the 110 or so validation repertoires (as a later analysis found).

Sample: PBMCs. This chain connects TRBV7-8 to TRBJ1-1; 8 bases are a match to TRBD1. The TCR sequence derives from a woman aged 30 to 39 in good health and CMV-seronegative. The CDR3 reads CASSLGVATGETEAFF. The DNA of the CDR3 is TGTGCCAGCAGCTTAGGGGTAGCGACAGGGGAGACTGAAGCTTTCTTT.